This TCR beta chain emerged from a study of follicular helper T cells after annual influenza vaccination. Study-level information: Across the 2013-2014, 2014-2015 and 2015-2016 vaccination seasons, some subjects were resampled.

J lost 5 bases, V lost 4 bases, and 4 bases had no gene match. From germline, CDR1 is MDHEN and CDR2 SYDVKM. There are 15 residues in the CDR3. Concerning this clone: Its antigen is not identified.

Time point noted: 2015-2016 season, pre-vaccination. The table came from immunoSEQ multiplex PCR; TCRdb's copy has only in-frame clones and leaves some out. This table holds about 9,400 clones, nearly 85% found once. Points from the study as a whole: ICOS+CD38+ cTfh clonality change tracked circulating plasmablast frequency change.

This chain uses TRBV28 with TRBJ2-2; 10 bases map to TRBD1. The TCR comes from an adult who received the influenza vaccine. Material: CXCR5+ CD38- circulating T follicular helper cells from blood, obtained on the day of influenza vaccination. Subset in this sample: circulating Tfh, non-naive CD4+CXCR5+PD-1+ (ICOS+CD38+ or ICOS-CD38-). The CDR3 region is CASSSPGQGTGELFF. The CDR3 bases are TGTGCCAGCAGTTCCCCGGGACAGGGGACCGGGGAGCTGTTTTTT.